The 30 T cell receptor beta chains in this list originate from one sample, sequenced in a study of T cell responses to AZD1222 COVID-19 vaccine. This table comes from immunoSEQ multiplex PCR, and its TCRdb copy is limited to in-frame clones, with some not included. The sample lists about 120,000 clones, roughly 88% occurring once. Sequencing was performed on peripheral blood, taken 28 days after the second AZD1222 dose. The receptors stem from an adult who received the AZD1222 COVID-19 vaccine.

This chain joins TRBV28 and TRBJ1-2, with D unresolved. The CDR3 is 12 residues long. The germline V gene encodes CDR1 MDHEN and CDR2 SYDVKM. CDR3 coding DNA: TGTGCGATACAACCGGGGATGGGAGGCTACACCTTC. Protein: CAIQPGMGGYTF.

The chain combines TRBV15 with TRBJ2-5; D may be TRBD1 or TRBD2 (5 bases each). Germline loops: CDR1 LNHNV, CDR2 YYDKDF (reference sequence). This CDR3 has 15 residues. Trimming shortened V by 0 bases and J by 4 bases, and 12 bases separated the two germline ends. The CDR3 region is CATSRDPGTGETQYF. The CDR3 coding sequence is TGTGCCACCAGCAGAGACCCGGGGACGGGAGAGACCCAGTACTTC.

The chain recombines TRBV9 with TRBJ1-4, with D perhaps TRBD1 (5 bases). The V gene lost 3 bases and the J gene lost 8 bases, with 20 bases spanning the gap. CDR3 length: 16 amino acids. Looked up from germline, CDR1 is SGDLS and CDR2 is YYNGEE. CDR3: CASSAPGTGRREKLFF. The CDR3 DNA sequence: TGTGCCAGCAGCGCGCCGGGGACGGGACGGAGAGAAAAACTGTTTTTT.

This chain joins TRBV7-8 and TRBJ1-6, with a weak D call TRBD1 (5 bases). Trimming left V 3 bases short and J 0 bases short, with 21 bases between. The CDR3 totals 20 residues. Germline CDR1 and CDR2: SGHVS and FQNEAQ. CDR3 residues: CASSLTSRSLGGSYNSPLHF. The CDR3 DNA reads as TGTGCCAGCAGCTTGACATCCCGGTCTCTCGGGGGCTCCTATAATTCACCCCTCCACTTT.

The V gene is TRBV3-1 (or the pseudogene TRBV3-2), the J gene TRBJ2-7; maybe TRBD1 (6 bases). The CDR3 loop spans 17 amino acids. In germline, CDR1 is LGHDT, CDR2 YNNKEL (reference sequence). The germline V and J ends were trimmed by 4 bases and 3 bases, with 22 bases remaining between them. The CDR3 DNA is TGTGCCAGCAGCCCCTACAGAATGGCAGGACAGCGCTACGAGCAGTACTTC. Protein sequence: CASSPYRMAGQRYEQYF.

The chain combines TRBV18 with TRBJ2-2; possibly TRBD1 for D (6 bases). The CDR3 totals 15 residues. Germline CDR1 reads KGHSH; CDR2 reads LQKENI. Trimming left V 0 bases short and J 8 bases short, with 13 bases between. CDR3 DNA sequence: TGTGCCAGCTCACCACCCCTAGGACAGCAAGGGGAGCTGTTTTTT. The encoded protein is CASSPPLGQQGELFF.

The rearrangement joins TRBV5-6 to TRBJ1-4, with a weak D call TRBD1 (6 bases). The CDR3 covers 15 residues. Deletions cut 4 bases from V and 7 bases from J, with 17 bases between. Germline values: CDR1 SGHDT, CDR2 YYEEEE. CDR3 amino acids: CASSRAHGGGEKLFF. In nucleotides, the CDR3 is TGTGCCAGCAGCAGGGCACACGGGGGCGGTGAAAAACTGTTTTTT. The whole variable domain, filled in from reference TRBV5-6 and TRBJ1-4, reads DAGVTQSPTHLIKTRGQQVTLRCSPKSGHDTVSWYQQALGQGPQFIFQYYEEEERQRGNFPDRFSGHQFPNYSSELNVNALLLGDSALYLCASSRAHGGGEKLFFGSGTQLSVL.

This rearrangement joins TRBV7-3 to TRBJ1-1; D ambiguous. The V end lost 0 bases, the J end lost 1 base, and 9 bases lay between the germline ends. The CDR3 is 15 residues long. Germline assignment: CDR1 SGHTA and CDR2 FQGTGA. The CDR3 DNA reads TGTGCCAGCAGCTTAACTGGCACAACGAACACTGAAGCTTTCTTT. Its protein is CASSLTGTTNTEAFF.

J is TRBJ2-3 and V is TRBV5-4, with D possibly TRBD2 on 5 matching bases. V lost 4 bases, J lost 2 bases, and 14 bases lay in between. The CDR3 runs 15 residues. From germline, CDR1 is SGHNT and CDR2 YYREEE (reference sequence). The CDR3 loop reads CASSPSGILTDTQYF. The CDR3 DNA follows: TGTGCCAGCAGCCCCTCCGGGATTCTCACAGATACGCAGTATTTT.

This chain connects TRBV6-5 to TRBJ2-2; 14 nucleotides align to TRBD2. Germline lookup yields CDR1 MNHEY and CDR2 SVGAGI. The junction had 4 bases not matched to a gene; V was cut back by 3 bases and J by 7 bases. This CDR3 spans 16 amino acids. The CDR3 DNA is TGTGCCAGCAGTTATTGGACTAGCGGGGGGTTCGGGGAGCTGTTTTTT. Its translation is CASSYWTSGGFGELFF.

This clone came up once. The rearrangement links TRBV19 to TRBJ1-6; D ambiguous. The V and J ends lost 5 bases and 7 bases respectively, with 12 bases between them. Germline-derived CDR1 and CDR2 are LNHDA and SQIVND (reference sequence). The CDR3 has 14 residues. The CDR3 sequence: CASSGSDGNSPLHF. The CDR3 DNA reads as TGTGCCAGTAGTGGGTCGGATGGGAATTCACCCCTCCACTTT.

In DNA, the CDR3 is TGTGCCAGCAGCCAAGATTCCCTAGCGGGAAAAAACATTCAGTACTTC. Translating it yields CASSQDSLAGKNIQYF. The gene calls are TRBV4-2 and TRBJ2-4, with 9 bases fitting TRBD2. In germline, CDR1 is LGHNA, CDR2 YNFKEQ. The CDR3 is made up of 16 amino acids. With 0 bases clipped from V and 4 bases from J, the junction kept 4 bases outside the gene matches.

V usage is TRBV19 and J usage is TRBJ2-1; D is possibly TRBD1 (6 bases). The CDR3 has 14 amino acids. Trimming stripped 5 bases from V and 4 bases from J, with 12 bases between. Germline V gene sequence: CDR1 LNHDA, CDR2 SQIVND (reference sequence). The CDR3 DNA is TGTGCCAGTAGTGTACAGGGCGAGTACAATGAGCAGTTCTTC. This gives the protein CASSVQGEYNEQFF.

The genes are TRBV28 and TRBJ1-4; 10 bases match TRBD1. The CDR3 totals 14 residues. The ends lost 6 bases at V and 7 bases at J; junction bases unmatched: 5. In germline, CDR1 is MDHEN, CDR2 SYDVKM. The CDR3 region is CASSLGQGSEKLFF. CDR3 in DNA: TGTGCCAGCAGCTTGGGACAGGGGTCTGAAAAACTGTTTTTT.

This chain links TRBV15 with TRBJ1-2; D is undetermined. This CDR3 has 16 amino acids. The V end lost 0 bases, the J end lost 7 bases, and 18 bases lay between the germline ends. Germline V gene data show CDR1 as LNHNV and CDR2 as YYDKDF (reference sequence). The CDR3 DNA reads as TGTGCCACCAGCAGAGATAAAATGGGGAGTGACGGTGGCTACACCTTC. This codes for CATSRDKMGSDGGYTF.

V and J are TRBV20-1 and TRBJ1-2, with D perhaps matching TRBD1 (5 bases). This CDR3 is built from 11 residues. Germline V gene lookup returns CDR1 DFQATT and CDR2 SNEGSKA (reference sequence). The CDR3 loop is CRGGTDYGYTF. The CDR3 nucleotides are TGCAGGGGCGGGACTGACTATGGCTACACCTTC.

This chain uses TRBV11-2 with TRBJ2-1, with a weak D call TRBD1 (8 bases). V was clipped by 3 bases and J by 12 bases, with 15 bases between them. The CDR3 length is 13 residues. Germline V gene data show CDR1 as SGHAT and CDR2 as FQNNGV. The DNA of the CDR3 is TGTGCCAGCAGCTTGGACAGGGAGGGTGGGCAGTTCTTC. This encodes CASSLDREGGQFF. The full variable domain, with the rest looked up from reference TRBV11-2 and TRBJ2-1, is EAGVAQSPRYKIIEKRQSVAFWCNPISGHATLYWYQQILGQGPKLLIQFQNNGVVDDSQLPKDRFSAERLKGVDSTLKIQPAKLEDSAVYLCASSLDREGGQFFGPGTRLTVL.

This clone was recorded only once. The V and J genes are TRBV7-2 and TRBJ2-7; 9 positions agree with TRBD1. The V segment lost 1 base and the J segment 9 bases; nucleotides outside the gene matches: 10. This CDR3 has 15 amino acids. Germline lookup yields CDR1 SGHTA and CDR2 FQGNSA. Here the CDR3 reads CASSLGGTGPLGQYF. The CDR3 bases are TGTGCCAGCAGCTTAGGAGGGACAGGGCCCCTCGGGCAGTACTTC.

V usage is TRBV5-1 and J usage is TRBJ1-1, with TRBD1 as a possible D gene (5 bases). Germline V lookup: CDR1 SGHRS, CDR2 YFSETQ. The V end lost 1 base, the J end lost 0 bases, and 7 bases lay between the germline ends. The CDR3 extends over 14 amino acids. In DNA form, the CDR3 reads TGCGCCAGCAGCTTGACAGGCATGAACACTGAAGCTTTCTTT. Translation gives CASSLTGMNTEAFF.

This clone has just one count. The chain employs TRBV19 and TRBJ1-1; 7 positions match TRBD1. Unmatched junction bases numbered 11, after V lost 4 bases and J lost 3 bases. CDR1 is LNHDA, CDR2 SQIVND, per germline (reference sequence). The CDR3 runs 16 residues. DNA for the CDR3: TGTGCCAGTAGTAAGGGGGCAGGGGCCCCGGACACTGAAGCTTTCTTT. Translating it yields CASSKGAGAPDTEAFF.

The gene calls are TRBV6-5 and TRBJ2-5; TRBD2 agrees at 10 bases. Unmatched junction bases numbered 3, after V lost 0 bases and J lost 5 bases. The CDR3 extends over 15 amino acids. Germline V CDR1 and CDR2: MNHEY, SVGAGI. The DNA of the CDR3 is TGTGCCAGCAGTTACTCTGGACTAGCGGACGAGACCCAGTACTTC. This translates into CASSYSGLADETQYF.

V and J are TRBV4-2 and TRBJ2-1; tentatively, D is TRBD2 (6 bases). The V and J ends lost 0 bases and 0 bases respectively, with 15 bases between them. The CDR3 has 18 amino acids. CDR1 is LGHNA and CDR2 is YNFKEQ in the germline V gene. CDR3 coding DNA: TGTGCCAGCAGCCAAGAATGCGGGACTTGCCGCTCCTACAATGAGCAGTTCTTC. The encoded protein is CASSQECGTCRSYNEQFF.

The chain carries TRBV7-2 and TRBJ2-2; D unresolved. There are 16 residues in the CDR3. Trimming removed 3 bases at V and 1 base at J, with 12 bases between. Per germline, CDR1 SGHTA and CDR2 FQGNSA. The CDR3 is CASSLAMPLNTGELFF. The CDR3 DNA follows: TGTGCCAGCAGCTTGGCCATGCCCCTGAACACCGGGGAGCTGTTTTTT.

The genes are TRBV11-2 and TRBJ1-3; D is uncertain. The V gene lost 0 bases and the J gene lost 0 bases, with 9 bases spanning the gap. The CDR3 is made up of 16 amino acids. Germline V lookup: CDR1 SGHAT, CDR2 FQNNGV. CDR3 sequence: CASSLEHSFSGNTIYF. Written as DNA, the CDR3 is TGTGCCAGCAGCTTAGAACACAGCTTCTCTGGAAACACCATATATTTT.

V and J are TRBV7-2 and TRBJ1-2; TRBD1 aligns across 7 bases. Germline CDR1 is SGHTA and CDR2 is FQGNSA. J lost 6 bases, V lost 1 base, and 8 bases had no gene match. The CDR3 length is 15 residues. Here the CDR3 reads CASSLEGYRGDGYTF. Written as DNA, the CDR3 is TGTGCCAGCAGCTTAGAGGGGTACAGGGGAGATGGCTACACCTTC.

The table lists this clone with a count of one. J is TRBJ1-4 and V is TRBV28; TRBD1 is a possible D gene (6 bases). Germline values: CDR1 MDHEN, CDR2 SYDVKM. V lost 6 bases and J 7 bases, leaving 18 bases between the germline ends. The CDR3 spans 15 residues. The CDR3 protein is CASSSPTGKGEKLFF. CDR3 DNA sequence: TGTGCCAGCAGCTCCCCCACAGGGAAAGGTGAAAAACTGTTTTTT.

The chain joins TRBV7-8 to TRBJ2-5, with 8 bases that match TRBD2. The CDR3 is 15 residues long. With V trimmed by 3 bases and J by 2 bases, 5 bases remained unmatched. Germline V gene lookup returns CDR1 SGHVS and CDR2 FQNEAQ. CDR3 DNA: TGTGCCAGCAGCTTCGACTCGGGGGGGCAAGAGACCCAGTACTTC. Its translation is CASSFDSGGQETQYF.

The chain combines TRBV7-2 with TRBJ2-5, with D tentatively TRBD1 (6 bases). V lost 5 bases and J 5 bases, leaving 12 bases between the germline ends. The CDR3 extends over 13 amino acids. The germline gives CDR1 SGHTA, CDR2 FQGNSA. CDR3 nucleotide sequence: TGTGCCAGCAGCAACAGGGTTTCCGAGACCCAGTACTTC. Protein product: CASSNRVSETQYF.

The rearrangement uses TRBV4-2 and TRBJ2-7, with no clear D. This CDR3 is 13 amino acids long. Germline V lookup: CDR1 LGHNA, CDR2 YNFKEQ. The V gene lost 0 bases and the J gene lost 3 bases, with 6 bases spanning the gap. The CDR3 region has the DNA TGTGCCAGCAGCCAAGATCTCCTCTACGAGCAGTACTTC. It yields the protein CASSQDLLYEQYF.

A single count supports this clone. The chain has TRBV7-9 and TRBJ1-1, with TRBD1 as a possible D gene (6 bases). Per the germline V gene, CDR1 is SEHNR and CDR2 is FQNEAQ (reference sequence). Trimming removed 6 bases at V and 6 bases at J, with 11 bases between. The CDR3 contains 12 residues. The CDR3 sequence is CASRKGEAEAFF. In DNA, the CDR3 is TGTGCCAGCAGGAAGGGGGAGGCTGAAGCTTTCTTT.